The present TCR beta chain was sequenced within a study of identical twins. Study outcomes and limitations: For zero-insertion analyses, partial confounding could come from invariant MAIT and iNKT cells.

One entry per CDR3 protein results from TCRdb running MiXCR on the 5' RACE reads. The data hold 450,000 or so distinct CDR3 sequences, with 14% observed a single time. This clonotype was counted ten times or more. What it recognizes is unknown. The same data also went into a second study, on yellow fever vaccine responses in identical twins.

This clonotype was sampled from a young woman in good health. Input material: CD4+ T cells sorted from blood.

Written as DNA, the CDR3 is TGTGCCAGCAGCTCACAGGGAAACACCGGGGAGCTGTTTTTT. Its translation: CASSSQGNTGELFF. The gene calls are TRBV5-4 and TRBJ2-2, with D perhaps matching TRBD1 (6 bases). This CDR3 comprises 14 residues. The V gene lost 3 bases and the J gene lost 2 bases, with 8 bases spanning the gap. Germline loops: CDR1 SGHNT, CDR2 YYREEE (reference sequence).